The 7 T cell receptor beta chains presented below share a single source sample, sequenced in a study of human CD8 memory T cell subsets. By UMI-labeled 5' RACE, the TCR beta libraries were made. Reanalyzing the 5' RACE reads, TCRdb keeps one entry per CDR3 protein, without DNA. Recorded for this sample: approximately 7,000 distinct CDR3 sequences. Sequenced material: CD8+ stem-like memory T cells (TSCM and TCM) sorted from PBMCs. This sample's subset: stem-like memory CD8 T cells (TSTEM), CCR7+ PD-1- TIGIT-. These receptor sequences come from a human donor in good health.

This chain connects TRBV28 to TRBJ2-3; the D gene TCRdb calls, TRBD1, cannot be checked with no DNA. Germline V gene data show CDR1 as MDHEN and CDR2 as SYDVKM. This CDR3 contains 15 residues. CDR3 sequence: CASIKEGGLTDTQYF.

The V gene is TRBV7-6, the J gene TRBJ2-1. This CDR3 is built from 15 residues. CDR1 is SGHVS and CDR2 is FNYEAQ in the germline V gene. The CDR3 reads CASSPFGGPRNEQFF.

The J gene is TRBJ2-2, the V gene TRBV2; without DNA, the TCRdb call of TRBD1 cannot be checked. The CDR3 totals 14 residues. CDR1 and CDR2 (germline): SNHLY, FYNNEI. The CDR3 protein is CARGQLANTGELFF.

The chain recombines TRBV20-1 with TRBJ2-1. The CDR3 is 16 amino acids. Per the germline V gene, CDR1 is DFQATT and CDR2 is SNEGSKA (reference sequence). The CDR3 here is CSARDLSGSSYNEQFF.

CDR3 protein: CASSLLQGALDTQYF. The chain links TRBV27 to TRBJ2-3; TCRdb returns TRBD1, unconfirmable since there is no DNA. CDR1 MNHEY and CDR2 SMNVEV come from the germline V gene (reference sequence). CDR3 length equals 15 residues.

The chain has TRBV27 and TRBJ1-2; with no DNA, the TCRdb D assignment of TRBD1 cannot be verified. Germline loops: CDR1 MNHEY, CDR2 SMNVEV (reference sequence). CDR3 length: 15 amino acids. The CDR3 protein is CASSWDRDAYYGYTF.

This CDR3 is CSASPLTNYNEQFF. This rearrangement joins TRBV20-1 to TRBJ2-1; no DNA is available, so the TRBD2 call from TCRdb remains unchecked. The CDR3 is 14 residues long. Per the germline V gene, CDR1 is DFQATT and CDR2 is SNEGSKA (reference sequence).